This T cell receptor beta chain was recovered during a study of blood T cell repertoires in COVID-19. Study in general: The United States, Italy and Spain were the sources of the acute and convalescent COVID-19 samples.

The CDR3 length is 15 residues. Trimming cost V 2 bases and J 1 base, with 9 bases left between them. The germline gives CDR1 LGHDT, CDR2 YNNKEL (reference sequence). Methods used by the authors: The assay estimated nucleated cells by amplifying reference gene primers. Repertoires were generated with immunoSEQ multiplex PCR, while TCRdb's copy carries only in-frame clones and drops some. Clone size and the V and J calls come from that table; the DNA yielded D and trimming. This repertoire shows under 250,000 clones, roughly nine tenths found once; its top ten account for roughly a tenth. Specimen: PBMCs or T cells enriched from blood (not recorded which). The sequence was collected from a man aged 25 to 40 who had recovered from COVID-19. V and J are TRBV3-1 (or the pseudogene TRBV3-2) and TRBJ1-3; no clear D gene. This CDR3 reads CASSQWGDSGNTIYF. The CDR3 nucleotides are TGTGCCAGCAGCCAATGGGGAGATTCTGGAAACACCATATATTTT.